This TCR beta chain was found in a study of CD8 T cells in ankylosing spondylitis. CDR1 and CDR2 (germline): SNHLY, FYNNEI. V lost 10 bases to trimming and J lost 7 bases; unmatched junction nucleotides: 7. There are 12 residues in the CDR3. TCRdb re-analysed the 5' RACE reads in MiXCR, keeping a single row per CDR3 protein. The sample has 220,000 or so distinct CDR3 sequences, about 10% seen once; the top ten hold less than 25%. General observations from the study: Disease-linked clones reportedly concentrated significantly in matched ankylosing spondylitis synovial fluid.

This clonotype was counted many times. The target antigen is unknown. The sample comprised blood, either unsorted or a sorted T cell fraction (not recorded which). The sequence was obtained from a male donor with ankylosing spondylitis or in good health (not recorded which). The V and J genes are TRBV2 and TRBJ1-2; 9 bases fit TRBD1. CDR3 sequence reads: CATQDRGAGYTF. The DNA for the CDR3 is TGTGCCACCCAGGACAGGGGAGCTGGCTACACCTTC.